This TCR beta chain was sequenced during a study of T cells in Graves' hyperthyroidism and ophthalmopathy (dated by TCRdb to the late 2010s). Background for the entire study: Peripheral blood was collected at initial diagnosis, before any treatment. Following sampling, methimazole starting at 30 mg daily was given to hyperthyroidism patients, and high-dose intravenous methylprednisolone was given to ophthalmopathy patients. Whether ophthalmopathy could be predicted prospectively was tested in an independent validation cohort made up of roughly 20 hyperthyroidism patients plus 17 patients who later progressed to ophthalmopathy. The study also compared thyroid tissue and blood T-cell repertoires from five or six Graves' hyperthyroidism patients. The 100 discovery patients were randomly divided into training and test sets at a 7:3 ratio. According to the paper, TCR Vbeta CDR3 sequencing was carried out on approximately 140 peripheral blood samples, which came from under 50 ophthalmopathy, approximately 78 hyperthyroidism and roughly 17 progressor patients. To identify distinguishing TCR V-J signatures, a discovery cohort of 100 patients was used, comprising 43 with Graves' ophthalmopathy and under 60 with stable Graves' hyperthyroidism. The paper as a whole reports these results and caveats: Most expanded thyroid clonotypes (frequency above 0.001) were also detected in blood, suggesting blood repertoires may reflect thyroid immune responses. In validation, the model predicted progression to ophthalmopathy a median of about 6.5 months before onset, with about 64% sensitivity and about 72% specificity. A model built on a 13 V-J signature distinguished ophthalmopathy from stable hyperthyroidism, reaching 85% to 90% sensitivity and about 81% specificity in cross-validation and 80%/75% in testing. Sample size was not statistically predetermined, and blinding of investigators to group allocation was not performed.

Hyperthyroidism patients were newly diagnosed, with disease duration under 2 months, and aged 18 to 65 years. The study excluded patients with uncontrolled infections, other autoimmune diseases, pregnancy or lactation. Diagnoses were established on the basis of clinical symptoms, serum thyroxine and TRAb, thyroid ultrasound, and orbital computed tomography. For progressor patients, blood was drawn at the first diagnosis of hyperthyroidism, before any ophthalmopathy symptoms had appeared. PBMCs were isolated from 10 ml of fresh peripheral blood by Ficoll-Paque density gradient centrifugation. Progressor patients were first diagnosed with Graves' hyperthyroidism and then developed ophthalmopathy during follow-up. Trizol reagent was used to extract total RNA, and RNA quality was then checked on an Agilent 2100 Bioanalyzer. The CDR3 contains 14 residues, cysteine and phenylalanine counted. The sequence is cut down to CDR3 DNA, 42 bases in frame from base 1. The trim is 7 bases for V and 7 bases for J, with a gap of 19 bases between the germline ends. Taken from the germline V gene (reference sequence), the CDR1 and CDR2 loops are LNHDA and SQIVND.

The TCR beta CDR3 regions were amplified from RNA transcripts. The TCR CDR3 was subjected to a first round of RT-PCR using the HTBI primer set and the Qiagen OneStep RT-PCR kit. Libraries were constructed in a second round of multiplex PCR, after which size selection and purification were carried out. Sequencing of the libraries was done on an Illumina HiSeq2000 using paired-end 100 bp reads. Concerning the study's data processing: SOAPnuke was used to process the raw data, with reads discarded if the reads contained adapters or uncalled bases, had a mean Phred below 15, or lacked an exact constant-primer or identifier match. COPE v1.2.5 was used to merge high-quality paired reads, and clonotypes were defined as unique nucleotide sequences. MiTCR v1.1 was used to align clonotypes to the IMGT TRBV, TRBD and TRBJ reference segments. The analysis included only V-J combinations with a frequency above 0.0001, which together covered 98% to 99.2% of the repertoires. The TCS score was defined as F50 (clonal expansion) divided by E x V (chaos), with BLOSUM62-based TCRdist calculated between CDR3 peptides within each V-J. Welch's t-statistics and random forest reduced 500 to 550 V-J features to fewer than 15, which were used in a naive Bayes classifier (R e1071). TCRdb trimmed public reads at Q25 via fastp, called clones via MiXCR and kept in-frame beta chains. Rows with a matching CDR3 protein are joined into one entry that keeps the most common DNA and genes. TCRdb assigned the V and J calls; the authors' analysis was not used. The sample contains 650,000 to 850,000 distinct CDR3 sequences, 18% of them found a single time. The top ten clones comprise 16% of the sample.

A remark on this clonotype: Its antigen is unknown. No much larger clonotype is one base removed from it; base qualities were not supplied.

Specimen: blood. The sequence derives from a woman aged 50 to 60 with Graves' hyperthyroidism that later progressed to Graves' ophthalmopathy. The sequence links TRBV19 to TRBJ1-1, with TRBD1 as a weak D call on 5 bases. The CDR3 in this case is CASNPRRGRIEAFF. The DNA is TGTGCCAGTAACCCCCGGAGGGGCAGAATTGAAGCTTTCTTT.